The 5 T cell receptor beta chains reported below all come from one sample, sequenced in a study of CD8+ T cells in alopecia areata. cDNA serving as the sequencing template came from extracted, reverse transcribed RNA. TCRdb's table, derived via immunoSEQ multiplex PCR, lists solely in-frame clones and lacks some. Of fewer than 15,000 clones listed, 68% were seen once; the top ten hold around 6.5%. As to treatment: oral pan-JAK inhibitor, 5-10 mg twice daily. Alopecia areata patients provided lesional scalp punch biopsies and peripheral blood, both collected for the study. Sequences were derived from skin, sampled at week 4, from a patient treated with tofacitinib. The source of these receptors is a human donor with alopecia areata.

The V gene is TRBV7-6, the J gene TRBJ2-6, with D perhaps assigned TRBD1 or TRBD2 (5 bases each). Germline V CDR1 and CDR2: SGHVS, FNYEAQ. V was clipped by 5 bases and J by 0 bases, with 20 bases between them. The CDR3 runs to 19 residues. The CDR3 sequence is CASSPTGDLFYSGANVLTF. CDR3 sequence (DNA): TGTGCCAGCAGCCCCACCGGGGACCTTTTTTACTCTGGGGCCAACGTCCTGACTTTC.

DNA for the CDR3: TGTGCCAGCAGCCAGTTACTAGTTACAGATACGCAGTATTTT. This sequence encodes CASSQLLVTDTQYF. The chain has TRBV4-2 and TRBJ2-3; a weak D match, TRBD2 (5 bases). The germline gives CDR1 LGHNA, CDR2 YNFKEQ. V gave up 3 bases and J gave up 3 bases, with 10 bases separating them. The CDR3 sequence is 14 residues long.

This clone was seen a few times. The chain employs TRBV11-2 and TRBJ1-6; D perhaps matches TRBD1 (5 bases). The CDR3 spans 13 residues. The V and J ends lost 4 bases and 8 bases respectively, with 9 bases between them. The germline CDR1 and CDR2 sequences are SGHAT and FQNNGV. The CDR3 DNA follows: TGTGCCAGCAGCTCCGGGGGGGATTCACCCCTCCACTTT. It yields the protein CASSSGGDSPLHF.

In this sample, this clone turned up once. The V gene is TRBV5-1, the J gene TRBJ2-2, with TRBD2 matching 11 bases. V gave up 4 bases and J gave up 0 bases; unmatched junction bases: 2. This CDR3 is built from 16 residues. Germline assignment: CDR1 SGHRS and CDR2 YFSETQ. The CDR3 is CASSPSGGTNTGELFF. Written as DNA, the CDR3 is TGCGCCAGCAGCCCTAGCGGGGGGACGAACACCGGGGAGCTGTTTTTT.

DNA of the CDR3: TGTGCCAGCAGCACCAGTGCGGGAAACACCATATATTTT. Its translation is CASSTSAGNTIYF. The gene calls are TRBV7-3 and TRBJ1-3; D unclear. Germline V gives CDR1 SGHTA, CDR2 FQGTGA. The CDR3 has 13 amino acids. Trimming pared 5 bases from V and 4 bases from J, leaving 9 bases between.